The TCR beta chain described here comes from a study of cytomegalovirus exposure and HLA in healthy donors. Overall study results and limits: Several top significant clusters appeared, in a later analysis, to be linked to common viral pathogens. Per published reports, the classifier diagnosed cytomegalovirus status with high specificity and sensitivity.

With regard to this clone: As yet, its antigen is unknown.

The V end was cut by 1 base, the J end by 0 bases, with 12 bases between. Germline CDR1 and CDR2: SEHNR and FQNEAQ (reference sequence). The CDR3 extends over 16 amino acids. The PCR employed 60 Vbeta primers together with 13 Jbeta primers. Repertoires were generated with immunoSEQ multiplex PCR, while TCRdb's copy carries only in-frame clones and drops some. The table lists 76,000 or so clones, 78% of them singletons. The chain joins TRBV7-9 to TRBJ1-2; D is possibly TRBD1 (6 bases). The receptor comes from a woman aged 40 to 49 in good health and CMV-seropositive. Sequencing input: PBMCs. DNA for the CDR3: TGTGCCAGCAGCTTAGGGGGGCAGGCGGCTAACTATGGCTACACCTTC. It translates to CASSLGGQAANYGYTF.